The clone carrying this T cell receptor beta chain was observed once. The sample comes from a study of blood T cell repertoires in COVID-19. Study background: PBMCs, B-cell-depleted T cells, or T cells were the source of the cDNA or gDNA that made up the material.

How the authors handled the data: Estimated nucleated cell counts came from reference gene primer amplification. Sequencing used immunoSEQ multiplex PCR; TCRdb keeps in-frame clones, though not all of them. The V and J calls and clone size come from that table; D and trimming were worked out from the DNA. The profile shows over 90,000 clones, roughly four fifths of them singletons. The sequencing input was peripheral blood. This TCR was recovered from a man aged 45-65 years with active or convalescent COVID-19.

CDR3 sequence reads: CASSTGQQETQYF. The CDR3 bases are TGTGCCAGCTCAACGGGACAGCAAGAGACCCAGTACTTC. The chain combines TRBV18 with TRBJ2-5, with 7 positions matching TRBD1. The V segment lost 5 bases and the J segment 2 bases; nucleotides outside the gene matches: 2. CDR1 is KGHSH, CDR2 LQKENI, per germline. This CDR3 comprises 13 residues.